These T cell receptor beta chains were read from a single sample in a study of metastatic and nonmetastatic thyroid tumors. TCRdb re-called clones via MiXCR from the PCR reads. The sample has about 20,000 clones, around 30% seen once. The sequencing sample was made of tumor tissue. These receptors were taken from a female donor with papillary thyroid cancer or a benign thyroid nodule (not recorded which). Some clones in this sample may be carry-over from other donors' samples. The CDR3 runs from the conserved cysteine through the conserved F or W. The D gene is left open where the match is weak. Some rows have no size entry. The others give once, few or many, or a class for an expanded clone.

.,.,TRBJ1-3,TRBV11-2,TGTGCCAGCAGCTTAGAAGGGAACTCTGGAAACACCATATATTTT,CASSLEGNSGNTIYF
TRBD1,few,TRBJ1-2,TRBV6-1,TGTGCCAGCAGCCATCTGACAGGGCAGTTCGGGAACACCTTC,CASSHLTGQFGNTF
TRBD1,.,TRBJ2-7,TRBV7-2,TGTGCCAGCAGCTTAGGGACAGGGCGGTACGAGCAGTACTTC,CASSLGTGRYEQYF
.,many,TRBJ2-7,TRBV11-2,TGTGCCAGCAGCTCTAACGTCGGGACTTCCCACTACGAGCAGTACTTC,CASSSNVGTSHYEQYF
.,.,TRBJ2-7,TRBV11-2,TGTGCCAGCAGCTTAGTTAGCTACGAGCAGTACTTC,CASSLVSYEQYF
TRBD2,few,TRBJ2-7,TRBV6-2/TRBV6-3,TGTGCCAGCAGTTATGCGGGGGGCTCCTACGAGCAGTACTTC,CASSYAGGSYEQYF
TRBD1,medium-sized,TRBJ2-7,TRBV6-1,TGTGCCAGCGGACAGGGGAGCGAGCAGTACTTC,CASGQGSEQYF
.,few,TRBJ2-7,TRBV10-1,TGCGCCTTCGTGCTGAGCTATCATACTGGATACGAGCAGTACTTC,CAFVLSYHTGYEQYF
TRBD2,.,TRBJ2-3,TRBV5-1,TGCGCCAGCTCAGCTTCGACTAGCGGAGGCACAGATACGCAGTATTTT,CASSASTSGGTDTQYF
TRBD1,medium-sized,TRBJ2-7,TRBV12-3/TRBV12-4,TGTGCCAGCAGTTTGTGGCAGGGGGCCGAGCAGTACTTC,CASSLWQGAEQYF
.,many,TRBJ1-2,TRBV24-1,TGTGCCACCAGTGATAACGGACGTCGTGGCTACACCTTC,CATSDNGRRGYTF
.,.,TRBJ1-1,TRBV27,TGTGCCAGCAGACCACAGGGTAGTAACACTGAAGCTTTCTTT,CASRPQGSNTEAFF
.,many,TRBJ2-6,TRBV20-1,TGCAGTGCTAGTGGGACGGTATTCTCTGGGGCCAACGTCCTGACTTTC,CSASGTVFSGANVLTF
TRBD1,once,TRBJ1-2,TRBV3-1,TGTGCCAGCAGCCAAGGTACAGGGGATGGCTATGGCTACACCTTC,CASSQGTGDGYGYTF
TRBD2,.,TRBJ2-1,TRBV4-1,TGCGCCAGCAGCCAAGATGGGGCGGGGGGGTACAATGAGCAGTTCTTC,CASSQDGAGGYNEQFF
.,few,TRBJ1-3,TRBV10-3,TGTGCCATAAGGTCGGACGGAAACAACATATATTTT,CAIRSDGNNIYF
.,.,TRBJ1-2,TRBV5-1,TGCGCCAGCAGCTTGACAACCAGTAATGTTTATGGATACACCTTC,CASSLTTSNVYGYTF
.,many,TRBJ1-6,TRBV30,TGTGCCTGGAGTTACTCCCAGGGTTCCTATAATTCACCCCTCCACTTT,CAWSYSQGSYNSPLHF
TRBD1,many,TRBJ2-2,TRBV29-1,TGCAGCGTTGAGGGGGACAGCGGGGAGCTGTTTTTT,CSVEGDSGELFF
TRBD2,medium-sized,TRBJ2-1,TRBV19,TGTGCCAGTAGTAGAACTAGCGGGAGGACTGTCGCTGAGCAGTTCTTC,CASSRTSGRTVAEQFF
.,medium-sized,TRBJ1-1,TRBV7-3,TGTGCCAGCAGCCCAGGGGTCAGTGAGACTGAAGCTTTCTTT,CASSPGVSETEAFF
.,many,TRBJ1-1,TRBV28,TGTGCCAGCAGTCGCGGGCACTCTGGGACTGAAGCTTTCTTT,CASSRGHSGTEAFF
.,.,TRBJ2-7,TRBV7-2,TGTGCCAGCAGCTTAGGGGTTTGCGGGATGGCCGTCGAGCAGTACTTC,CASSLGVCGMAVEQYF
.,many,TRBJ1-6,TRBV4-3,TGCGCCAGCAGCCAAGATTTTGGGGGGTATAATTCACCCCTCCACTTT,CASSQDFGGYNSPLHF
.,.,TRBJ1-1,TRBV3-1,TGTGCCAGCAGCCAAGGGGTAGCAGGAGCTTTCTTT,CASSQGVAGAFF
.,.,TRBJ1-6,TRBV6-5,TGTGCCAGCAGTTACTCGTTCCAGGGAGCTTCACCCCTCCACTTT,CASSYSFQGASPLHF
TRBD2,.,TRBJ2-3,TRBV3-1,TGTGCCAGCCAGGGACTACTTACTTATCGGGGCACAGATACGCGGTATTTT,CASQGLLTYRGTDTRYF
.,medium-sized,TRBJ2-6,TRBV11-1,TGTGCCAGCAGCCCCGGGGACTCTGGGGCCAACGTCCTGACTTTC,CASSPGDSGANVLTF
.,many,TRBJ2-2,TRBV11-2,TGTGCCAGCAGCTTAGATAGGGCGGGGGCGCGTCTCACCGGGGAGCTGTTTTTT,CASSLDRAGARLTGELFF
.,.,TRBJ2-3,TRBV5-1,TGCGCCAGCATCTTGGTTTCGTGGAGCACATATACGCAGTATTTT,CASILVSWSTYTQYF
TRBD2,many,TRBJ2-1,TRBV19,TGTGCCAGTAGTCCTAGCGGCTACTACAATGAGCAGTTCTTC,CASSPSGYYNEQFF
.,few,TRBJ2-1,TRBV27,TGTGCCAGCAGCCCCCGGGGGGCACAGGTGGGGGACAATGAGCAGTTCTTC,CASSPRGAQVGDNEQFF
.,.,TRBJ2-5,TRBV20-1,TGCATTCCTCGGGCAGGGGATGTAGGAGAGACCCAGTACTTC,CIPRAGDVGETQYF
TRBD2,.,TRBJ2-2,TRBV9,TGTGCCAGCAGCCATCACTCCGCGGGAGGTTACACCGGGGAGCTGTTTTTT,CASSHHSAGGYTGELFF
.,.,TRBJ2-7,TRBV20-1,TGCAGTGCTAAAGACCGCGCCTACGAGCAGTACTTC,CSAKDRAYEQYF
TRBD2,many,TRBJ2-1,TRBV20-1,TGCAGTGCCAGGCGGGGGGGATACAATGAGCAGTTCTTC,CSARRGGYNEQFF
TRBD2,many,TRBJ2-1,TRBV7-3,TGTGCCAGCAGCGAAGGACCGACTAGCGGGAGGTTCTTC,CASSEGPTSGRFF
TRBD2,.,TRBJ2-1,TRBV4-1,TGCGCCAGCAGCCAAGTCGGGACTAGCGGACACAATGAGCAGTTCTTC,CASSQVGTSGHNEQFF
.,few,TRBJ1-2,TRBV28,TGTGCCAGCATACCACGAGTGAACTATTGCTACACCTTC,CASIPRVNYCYTF
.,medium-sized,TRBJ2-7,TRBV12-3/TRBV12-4,TGTGCCAGCAGTTTAGCCCCTGGAGGAGCTAACGAGCAGTACTTC,CASSLAPGGANEQYF
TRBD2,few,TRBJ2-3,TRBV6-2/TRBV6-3,TGTGCCAGCAGCGTACCGACTAGCGGGAGGAAGACAGATACGCAGTATTTT,CASSVPTSGRKTDTQYF
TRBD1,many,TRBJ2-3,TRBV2,TGTGCCAGCAGTGACGACAGGGGGCGAACAGATACGCAGTATTTT,CASSDDRGRTDTQYF
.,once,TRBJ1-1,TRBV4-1,TGCGCCAGCAACCTGCTCCTTGGGGCTTCCAATGAAGCTTTCTTT,CASNLLLGASNEAFF
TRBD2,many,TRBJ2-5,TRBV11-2,TGTGCCAGCAGCTTTAATCGGGGGGAAGAGACCCAGTACTTC,CASSFNRGEETQYF
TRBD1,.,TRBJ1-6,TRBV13,TGTGCCAGCAGCTTAGGGGACAGGGCTTATAATTCACCCCTCCACTTT,CASSLGDRAYNSPLHF
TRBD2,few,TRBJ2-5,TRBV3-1,TGTGCCAGCAGCCCTATAGCGGGAGGGGAGACCCAGTACTTC,CASSPIAGGETQYF
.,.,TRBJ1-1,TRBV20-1,TGCAGTGCTAGGACCCTGGACGGATTAAACACTGAAGCTTTCTTT,CSARTLDGLNTEAFF
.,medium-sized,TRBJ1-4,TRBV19,TGTGCCACTTCCGGGGCAGGCGTTGAAAAACTGTTTTTT,CATSGAGVEKLFF
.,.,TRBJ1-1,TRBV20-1,TGCAGTGCTAGAGCCCCGGCTCTAAACACTGAAGCTTTCTTT,CSARAPALNTEAFF
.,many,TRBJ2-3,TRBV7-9,TGTGCCAGCAGCCTATTTTGGGAACAGGGAATGGAAACAGATACGCAGTATTTT,CASSLFWEQGMETDTQYF
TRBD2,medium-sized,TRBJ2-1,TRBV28,TGTGCCAGCAGCACGGGACTAGCGGGGGCTAATGAGCAGTTCTTC,CASSTGLAGANEQFF
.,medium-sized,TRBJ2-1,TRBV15,TGTGCCACCAGCAGGGATAGCTGGGATGAGCAGTTCTTC,CATSRDSWDEQFF
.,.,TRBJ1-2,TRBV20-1,TGCAGTGCTAGAGATTCCGGGGGGAACTATGGCTACACCTTC,CSARDSGGNYGYTF
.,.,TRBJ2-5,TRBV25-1,TGTGCCAGCAGTGAATACCATTGGGAGCGGGTCCAAGAGACCCAGTACTTC,CASSEYHWERVQETQYF
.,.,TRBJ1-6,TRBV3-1,TGTGCCAGCGGTCCGTCTGGACCACCCCTCCACTTT,CASGPSGPPLHF
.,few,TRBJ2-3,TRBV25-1,TGTGCCAGCAGTGAAAGAGAGGGATTGCTTGGTGTGGATACGCAGTATTTT,CASSEREGLLGVDTQYF
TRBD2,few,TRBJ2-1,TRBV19,TGTGCCAGTAGTAAGGGACTAGGTTTTGATGAGCAGTTCTTC,CASSKGLGFDEQFF
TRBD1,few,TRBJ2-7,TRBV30,TGTGCCTACCAAAAGACAGGGAACTACGAGCAGTACTTC,CAYQKTGNYEQYF
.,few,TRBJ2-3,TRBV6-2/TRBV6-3,TGTGCCATCAGTTCTACTAGCACAGATACGCAGTATTTT,CAISSTSTDTQYF
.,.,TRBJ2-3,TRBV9,TGTGCCAGCAGCGTAGTCCCGGGACTTCTCATGAGAGATACACAGTATTTT,CASSVVPGLLMRDTQYF